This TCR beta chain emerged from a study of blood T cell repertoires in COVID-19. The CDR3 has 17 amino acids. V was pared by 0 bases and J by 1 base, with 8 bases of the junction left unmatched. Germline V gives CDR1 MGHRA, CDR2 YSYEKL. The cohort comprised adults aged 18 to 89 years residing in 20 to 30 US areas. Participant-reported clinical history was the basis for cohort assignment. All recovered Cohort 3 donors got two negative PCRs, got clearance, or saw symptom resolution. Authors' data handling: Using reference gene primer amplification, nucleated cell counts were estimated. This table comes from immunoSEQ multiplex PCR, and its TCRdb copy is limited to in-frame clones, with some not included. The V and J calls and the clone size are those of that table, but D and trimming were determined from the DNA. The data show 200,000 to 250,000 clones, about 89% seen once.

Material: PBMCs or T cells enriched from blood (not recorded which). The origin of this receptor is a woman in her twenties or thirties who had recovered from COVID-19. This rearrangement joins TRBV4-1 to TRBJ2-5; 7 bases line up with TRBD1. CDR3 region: CASSQEGGASGQETQYF. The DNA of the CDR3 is TGCGCCAGCAGCCAAGAAGGGGGCGCTTCGGGCCAAGAGACCCAGTACTTC.